This T cell receptor beta chain originates from a study of cytomegalovirus exposure and HLA in healthy donors. PCR employed 60 Vbeta and 13 Jbeta primers. Measured with immunoSEQ multiplex PCR; TCRdb has only the in-frame clones, and not every one. The profile shows around 300,000 clones, 72% of them singletons. Study-wide results and limits: Looking again later, the authors saw that most CMV-associated TCR beta chains seemed HLA-restricted. In vitro experiments confirmed that three CMV-associated chains were specific for CMV antigens. Sequencing likely generated an artifact that appeared as a cluster of highly shared sequence variants. A later analysis by the authors found several of the most significant clusters apparently linked to common viral pathogens.

About this clone itself: Its antigen is currently unknown.

This TCR was sampled from a female donor in good health and CMV-seronegative. Sample: PBMCs.

DNA for the CDR3: TGTGCCAGCAGTTTGGACTTGAGAGAAGCTTTCTTT. Translating gives CASSLDLREAFF. The rearrangement uses TRBV27 and TRBJ1-1; D gene unclear. The V end lost 3 bases, the J end lost 8 bases, and 10 bases lay between the germline ends. The CDR3 runs 12 residues. Germline V gene sequence: CDR1 MNHEY, CDR2 SMNVEV (reference sequence).